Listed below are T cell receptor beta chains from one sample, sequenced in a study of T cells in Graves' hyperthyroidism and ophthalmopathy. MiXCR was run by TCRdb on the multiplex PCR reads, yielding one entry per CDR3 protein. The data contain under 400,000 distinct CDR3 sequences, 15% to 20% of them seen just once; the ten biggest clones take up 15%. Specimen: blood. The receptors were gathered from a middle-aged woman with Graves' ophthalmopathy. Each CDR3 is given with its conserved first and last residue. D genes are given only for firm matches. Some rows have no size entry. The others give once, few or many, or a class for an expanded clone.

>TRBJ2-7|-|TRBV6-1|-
CASGENWQGDEQYF
TGTGCCAGCGGTGAAAATTGGCAGGGCGACGAGCAGTACTTC
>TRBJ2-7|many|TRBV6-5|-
CASSYSNRARFYEQYF
TGTGCCAGCAGTTACTCGAACAGGGCCCGATTCTACGAGCAGTACTTC
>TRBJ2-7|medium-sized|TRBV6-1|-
CASSEGQRSSYEQYF
TGTGCCAGCAGTGAAGGACAGAGGAGCTCCTACGAGCAGTACTTC
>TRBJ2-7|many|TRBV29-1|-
CSVAGHSGSVQYF
TGCAGCGTTGCCGGGCATAGCGGCTCTGTGCAGTACTTC
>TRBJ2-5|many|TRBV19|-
CASSILLSRSQETQYF
TGTGCCAGTAGTATATTACTGAGTAGGAGCCAAGAGACCCAGTACTTC
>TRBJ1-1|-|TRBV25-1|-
CASSRTGNTGAFF
TGTGCCAGCAGTCGGACGGGAAACACTGGAGCTTTCTTT
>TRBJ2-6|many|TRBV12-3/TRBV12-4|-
CASRQSSGANVLTF
TGTGCCAGCAGGCAGAGCTCTGGGGCCAACGTCCTGACTTTC
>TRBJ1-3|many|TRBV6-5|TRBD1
CASSSSGGLYTIYF
TGTGCCAGCAGTTCCTCAGGGGGTCTCTACACCATATATTTT
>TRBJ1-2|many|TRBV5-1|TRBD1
CASSLQGADRGYTF
TGCGCCAGCAGCTTACAGGGGGCGGATCGGGGCTACACCTTC
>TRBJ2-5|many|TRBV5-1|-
CASFTDGGPETQYF
TGCGCCAGCTTCACGGACGGGGGGCCGGAGACCCAGTACTTC
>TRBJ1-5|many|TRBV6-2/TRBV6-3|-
CASSYSPYSNQPQHF
TGTGCCAGCAGTTATTCGCCTTATAGCAATCAGCCCCAGCATTTT
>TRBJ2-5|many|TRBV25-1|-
CASSDLTGEKGFETQYF
TGTGCCAGCAGTGACCTGACTGGGGAGAAGGGCTTTGAGACCCAGTACTTC
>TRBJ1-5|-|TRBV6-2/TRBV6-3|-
CASSYSSRDQPQHF
TGTGCCAGCAGTTACTCGAGCCGGGATCAGCCCCAGCATTTT
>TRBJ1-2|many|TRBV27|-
CASSLIGTRGHYGYTF
TGTGCCAGCAGTTTAATCGGGACACGAGGGCACTATGGCTACACCTTC
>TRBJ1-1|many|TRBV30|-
CAWSFGKNTEAFF
TGTGCCTGGAGTTTTGGGAAGAACACTGAAGCTTTCTTT
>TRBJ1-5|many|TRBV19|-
CASSMLGPRRSNQPQHF
TGTGCCAGTAGTATGTTGGGACCTCGACGGAGCAATCAGCCCCAGCATTTT